This T cell receptor beta chain was documented in a study of glioma-infiltrating T cells. Study-level results: Only very few CDR3 sequences appeared in both tissue and blood. Non-neoplastic patients had below-expected tissue-blood divergence, while all gliomas exceeded expectation.

TCR alpha and beta CDR3 regions were amplified from RNA using iRepertoire nested multiplex PCR. One-step reverse transcription and amplification started from around 100-400 ng of tissue mRNA or PBMC total RNA. TCRdb redid the calling of the multiplex PCR reads with MiXCR, one entry per CDR3 protein. The repertoire holds over 70,000 distinct CDR3 sequences, with roughly 23% as singletons. Germline V lookup: CDR1 SQVTM, CDR2 ANQGSEA. Unmatched junction bases numbered 15, after V lost 5 bases and J lost 8 bases. The CDR3 consists of 15 residues. Details on this clonotype: Its antigen remains unidentified.

The sequenced material came from glioma tissue, nonneoplastic brain tissue, or PBMCs (not recorded which). The rearrangement links TRBV29-1 to TRBJ1-2; 9 bases match TRBD1. The receptor comes from a human donor with low-grade glioma or glioblastoma, undergoing nonglioma brain surgery, or in good health (not recorded which). The CDR3 is CSVTPRDRAGGGYTF. For the CDR3, the DNA is TGCAGCGTTACCCCCCGGGACAGGGCCGGAGGAGGCTACACCTTC.